This T cell receptor (beta chain) was recorded in a study of T cell repertoires in cytomegalovirus infection. Across the whole study: CMV infection plus the matching HLA type was flagged by public TCR beta signatures. Study conclusions and caveats: There were HLA-C-restricted CMV-specific TCR beta clonotypes dominating the ex vivo response.

This clonotype was counted many times. Its antigen remains unknown. Trimming cost V 1 base and J 1 base, with 7 bases left between them. CDR3 length: 14 residues. CDR1 is SGHVS, CDR2 FQNEAQ, per germline. TCRdb used MiXCR to reprocess the reads, holding one entry per CDR3 protein. The profile covers 510,000 or so distinct CDR3 sequences, with about a quarter appearing a single time and approximately 13% taken by the ten largest. This rearrangement joins TRBV7-8 to TRBJ1-2; D gene ambiguous. Sequencing was carried out using PBMCs. The sequence came from a human donor in good health (CMV status not recorded). Some clones in this sample may be carry-over from other donors' samples. CDR3 sequence (DNA): TGTGCCAGCAGCTTAGGGAGTTTTAACTATGGCTACACCTTC. This codes for CASSLGSFNYGYTF.